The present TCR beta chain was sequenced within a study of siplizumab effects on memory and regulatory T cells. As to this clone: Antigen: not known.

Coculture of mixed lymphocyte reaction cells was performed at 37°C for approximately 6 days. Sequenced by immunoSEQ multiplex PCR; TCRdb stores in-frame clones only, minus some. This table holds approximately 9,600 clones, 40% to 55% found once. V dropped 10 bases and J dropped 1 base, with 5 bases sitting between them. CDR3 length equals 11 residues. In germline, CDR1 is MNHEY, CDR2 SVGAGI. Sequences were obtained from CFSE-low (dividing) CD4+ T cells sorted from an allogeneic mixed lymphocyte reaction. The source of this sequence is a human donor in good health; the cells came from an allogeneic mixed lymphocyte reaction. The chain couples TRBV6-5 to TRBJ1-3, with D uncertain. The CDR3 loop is CATGSGNTIYF. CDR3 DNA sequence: TGTGCCACCGGATCTGGAAACACCATATATTTT.